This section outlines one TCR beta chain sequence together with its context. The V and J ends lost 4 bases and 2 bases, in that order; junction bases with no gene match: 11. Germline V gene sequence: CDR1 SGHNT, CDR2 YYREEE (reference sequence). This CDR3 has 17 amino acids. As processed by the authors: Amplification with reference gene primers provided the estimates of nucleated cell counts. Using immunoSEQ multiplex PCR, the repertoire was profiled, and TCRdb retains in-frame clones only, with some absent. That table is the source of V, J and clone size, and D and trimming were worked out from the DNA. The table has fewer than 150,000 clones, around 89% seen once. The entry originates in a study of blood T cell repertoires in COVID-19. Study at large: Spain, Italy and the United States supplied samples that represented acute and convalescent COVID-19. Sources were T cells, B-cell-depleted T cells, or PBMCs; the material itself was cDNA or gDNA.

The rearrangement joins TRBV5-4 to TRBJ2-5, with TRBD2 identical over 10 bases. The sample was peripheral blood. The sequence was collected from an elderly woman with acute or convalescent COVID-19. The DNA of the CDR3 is TGTGCCAGCAGCCCCAAGGGCCTAGCGGGGGCGCAAGAGACCCAGTACTTC. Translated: CASSPKGLAGAQETQYF.